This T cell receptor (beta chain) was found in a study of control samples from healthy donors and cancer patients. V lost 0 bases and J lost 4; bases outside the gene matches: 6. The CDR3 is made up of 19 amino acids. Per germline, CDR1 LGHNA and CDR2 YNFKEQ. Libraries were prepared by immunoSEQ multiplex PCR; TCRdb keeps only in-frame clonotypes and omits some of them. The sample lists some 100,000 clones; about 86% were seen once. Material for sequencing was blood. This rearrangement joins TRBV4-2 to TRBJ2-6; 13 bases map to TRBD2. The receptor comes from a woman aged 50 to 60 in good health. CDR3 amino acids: CASSQELAGGPPGANVLTF. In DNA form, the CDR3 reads TGTGCCAGCAGCCAAGAACTAGCGGGAGGGCCTCCCGGGGCCAACGTCCTGACTTTC.